The source of this T cell receptor (beta chain) is a study of identical twins (dated by TCRdb to the mid-2010s). About the investigation overall: TCR alpha and beta repertoires from monozygotic twins, unrelated adults of various ages and cord blood were deep-sequenced to test whether fetal clonotypes persist. To rule out contamination, replicate twin experiments were performed at different times with different library preparation protocols.

Findings and caveats that apply to the study as a whole: A weaker excess of twin sharing was found in beta out-of-frame sequences because the signal-to-noise ratio was lowered by fewer shared sequences. Out-of-frame TCR alpha sequences shared between twins showed an excess of low generation-probability sequences compared with coincidental sharing between unrelated individuals. In monozygotic twins, recombination models systematically underestimated out-of-frame TCR alpha sharing, but the models matched the sharing seen between unrelated individuals. Abundant cord blood beta clonotypes carried fewer insertions; young adult naive repertoires showed a weaker similar trend, while memory repertoires showed none. Invariant T cells such as MAIT and iNKT could partly confound zero-insertion analyses, though diverse VJ usage argued against this for most clonotypes. Conclusions relied on cross-sectional statistical analysis, since the same donors could not be followed over many years.

In the germline V gene, CDR1 corresponds to MGHRA and CDR2 to YSYEKL. Counted from cysteine to phenylalanine, this CDR3 has 17 amino acids. The DNA shown is the 51-base CDR3, in frame from base 1. Germline trimming: 1 base from V, 5 bases from J; junction bases outside gene matches: 8. Regarding this clonotype: It lacks a known antigen. Base qualities are missing; no much larger clone stands one base away.

Only healthy Caucasian donors were included. To prepare the library, 5' RACE was applied. The instrument was an Illumina HiSeq 2000. Template switching introduced a universal primer binding site; the final cDNA contained a unique molecular identifier, enabling accurate counting of TCR cDNA molecules. Specific primers in the conserved constant-segment region were used to synthesize first-strand cDNA for the TCR alpha and beta chains. Each cDNA library was double barcoded, with a SMART-Mk sample barcode plus Illumina barcodes, to control for contamination. Two successive PCR steps introduced TruSeq adapter sequences along with Illumina sample barcodes. TCR alpha and beta cDNA libraries were sequenced on the Illumina HiSeq platform with custom primers. In the original analysis: MiGEC processed the raw reads to extract unique molecular identifiers, while MiXCR was used to determine the CDR3 positions. For each individual, recombination models were inferred using an EM algorithm with the repgenHMM and IGoR tools. The tcR package in R was used for shared clonotype analysis, with sharing normalized by the product of cloneset sizes. Out-of-frame nonproductive sequences were analyzed to study raw recombination free of thymic and clonal selection effects. TCRdb redid the processing of the public reads, applying fastp at Q25 and MiXCR, and retained in-frame beta chains. Entries are consolidated by CDR3 protein sequence, retaining the most common genes and DNA. The V and J calls reflect TCRdb's pipeline rather than the authors' work. This sample lists 1,800,000 or so distinct CDR3 sequences; around 33% were detected once. Together, the top ten hold roughly 0.3% of the sample.

The sample consisted of cord blood. The chain employs TRBV4-1 and TRBJ2-1; TRBD2 agrees with 10 junctional bases. The receptor was derived from a newborn girl in good health. The CDR3 region: CASSQVITGLADNEQFF. The nucleotide sequence reads as follows: TGCGCCAGCAGCCAAGTTATTACAGGACTAGCGGACAATGAGCAGTTCTTC.